The rows below give T cell receptor beta chains drawn from one sample of a study of blood T cell repertoires in COVID-19. Only in-frame clones appear in the TCRdb table, and some are missing; sequencing was by immunoSEQ multiplex PCR. The sample lists fewer than 200,000 clones, about four fifths occurring once. Sequenced input: peripheral blood. Receptors originate from an elderly woman with COVID-19, enrolled during active disease. Each CDR3 is given with its conserved first and last residue. Each record gives: V gene, clone size, J gene, D gene, CDR3 protein, CDR3 DNA. D genes are given only for firm matches. Expanded clones are given a class, and other clones once, few, many or no size at all.

V gene: TRBV5-5; clone size: .; J gene: TRBJ2-2; D gene: .; CDR3 protein: CASSPVWRRPNTGELFF; CDR3 DNA: TGTGCCAGCAGCCCCGTCTGGCGGAGACCGAACACCGGGGAGCTGTTTTTT
V gene: TRBV3-1/TRBV3-2; clone size: .; J gene: TRBJ2-7; D gene: TRBD1; CDR3 protein: CASSRSWTGYGYEQYF; CDR3 DNA: TGTGCCAGCAGCCGAAGCTGGACAGGGTATGGCTACGAGCAGTACTTC
V gene: TRBV4-3; clone size: .; J gene: TRBJ1-2; D gene: TRBD1; CDR3 protein: CASSRGQGRSYGYTF; CDR3 DNA: TGCGCCAGCAGCCGGGGACAGGGGAGATCCTATGGCTACACCTTC
V gene: TRBV19; clone size: .; J gene: TRBJ2-6; D gene: .; CDR3 protein: CASNPRVGANVLTF; CDR3 DNA: TGTGCCAGTAACCCACGGGTTGGGGCCAACGTCCTGACTTTC
V gene: TRBV6-4; clone size: .; J gene: TRBJ2-1; D gene: .; CDR3 protein: CASSGQPATPSEQFF; CDR3 DNA: TGTGCCAGCAGTGGTCAGCCTGCGACTCCTTCAGAGCAGTTCTTC
V gene: TRBV7-2; clone size: .; J gene: TRBJ1-3; D gene: .; CDR3 protein: CASSLEGGRFSGNTIYF; CDR3 DNA: TGTGCCAGCAGCTTAGAAGGGGGACGGTTCTCTGGAAACACCATATATTTT
V gene: TRBV4-2; clone size: .; J gene: TRBJ2-7; D gene: .; CDR3 protein: CASSQEMGEPYEQYF; CDR3 DNA: TGTGCCAGCAGCCAAGAAATGGGCGAGCCCTACGAGCAGTACTTC
V gene: TRBV13; clone size: .; J gene: TRBJ2-5; D gene: TRBD2; CDR3 protein: CASSPSGSRVETQYF; CDR3 DNA: TGTGCCAGCAGCCCTAGCGGATCTCGAGTAGAGACCCAGTACTTC
V gene: TRBV7-3; clone size: .; J gene: TRBJ1-2; D gene: TRBD1; CDR3 protein: CASSRDSFNYGYTF; CDR3 DNA: TGTGCCAGCAGCCGGGACAGTTTTAACTATGGCTACACCTTC
V gene: TRBV11-3; clone size: .; J gene: TRBJ2-7; D gene: TRBD2; CDR3 protein: CASSIQRLAGVQSYEQYF; CDR3 DNA: TGTGCCAGCAGCATACAACGGCTAGCGGGAGTACAGTCCTACGAGCAGTACTTC
V gene: TRBV10-3; clone size: .; J gene: TRBJ1-1; D gene: TRBD1; CDR3 protein: CAVHRDRGNTEAFF; CDR3 DNA: TGTGCCGTACATCGGGACAGGGGGAACACTGAAGCTTTCTTT
V gene: TRBV2; clone size: once; J gene: TRBJ2-3; D gene: TRBD2; CDR3 protein: CASSAGTSGRITDTQYF; CDR3 DNA: TGTGCCAGCAGCGCCGGGACTAGCGGTCGGATCACAGATACGCAGTATTTT
V gene: TRBV14; clone size: .; J gene: TRBJ2-7; D gene: .; CDR3 protein: CASSQARDFPGEQYF; CDR3 DNA: TGTGCCAGCAGCCAAGCCAGGGATTTCCCTGGCGAGCAGTACTTC
V gene: TRBV14; clone size: few; J gene: TRBJ1-1; D gene: .; CDR3 protein: CASSPYRSTEAFF; CDR3 DNA: TGTGCCAGCAGCCCCTATCGGAGCACTGAAGCTTTCTTT
V gene: TRBV5-1; clone size: .; J gene: TRBJ1-6; D gene: TRBD1; CDR3 protein: CASSSGDRGLNSPLHF; CDR3 DNA: TGCGCCAGCAGCTCGGGCGACAGGGGGCTTAATTCACCCCTCCACTTT
V gene: TRBV6-5; clone size: .; J gene: TRBJ1-1; D gene: .; CDR3 protein: CASSRNTEAFF; CDR3 DNA: TGTGCCAGCAGCCGTAACACTGAAGCTTTCTTT
V gene: TRBV20-1; clone size: .; J gene: TRBJ2-3; D gene: .; CDR3 protein: CSASLASTDTQYF; CDR3 DNA: TGCAGTGCTAGTTTAGCGAGCACAGATACGCAGTATTTT
V gene: TRBV4-1; clone size: .; J gene: TRBJ1-1; D gene: .; CDR3 protein: CASSRAPNMNTEAFF; CDR3 DNA: TGCGCCAGCAGCCGGGCCCCCAACATGAACACTGAAGCTTTCTTT
V gene: TRBV7-9; clone size: .; J gene: TRBJ1-2; D gene: .; CDR3 protein: CASIKDEDGYTF; CDR3 DNA: TGTGCCAGCATCAAAGATGAGGATGGCTACACCTTC
V gene: TRBV4-2; clone size: .; J gene: TRBJ1-5; D gene: TRBD1; CDR3 protein: CASSQIDRGDQPQHF; CDR3 DNA: TGTGCCAGCAGCCAAATAGACAGGGGGGATCAGCCCCAGCATTTT
V gene: TRBV27; clone size: .; J gene: TRBJ2-3; D gene: .; CDR3 protein: CASMAVASSTDTQYF; CDR3 DNA: TGTGCCAGCATGGCGGTAGCTTCTAGCACAGATACGCAGTATTTT
V gene: TRBV5-5; clone size: .; J gene: TRBJ2-5; D gene: .; CDR3 protein: CASSFPGGEETQYF; CDR3 DNA: TGTGCCAGCAGCTTCCCTGGAGGGGAAGAGACCCAGTACTTC
V gene: TRBV20-1; clone size: .; J gene: TRBJ1-2; D gene: .; CDR3 protein: CSASLQGSTGVATF; CDR3 DNA: TGCAGTGCTAGTCTTCAGGGGTCCACTGGGGTTGCCACCTTC
V gene: TRBV10-3; clone size: .; J gene: TRBJ2-7; D gene: TRBD1; CDR3 protein: CAAGTGSSYEQYF; CDR3 DNA: TGTGCCGCCGGGACAGGGAGCTCCTACGAGCAGTACTTC
V gene: TRBV15; clone size: .; J gene: TRBJ1-1; D gene: TRBD1; CDR3 protein: CATSSYLTGGSEAFF; CDR3 DNA: TGTGCCACCAGCAGTTACCTGACAGGGGGGTCTGAAGCTTTCTTT
V gene: TRBV28; clone size: .; J gene: TRBJ2-7; D gene: .; CDR3 protein: CASSLLPTDFFLIYEQYF; CDR3 DNA: TGTGCCAGCAGTCTTCTCCCGACAGACTTCTTCCTCATTTACGAGCAGTACTTC
V gene: TRBV12-3/TRBV12-4; clone size: .; J gene: TRBJ1-5; D gene: TRBD1; CDR3 protein: CASSRTGRQPQHF; CDR3 DNA: TGTGCCAGCAGTAGGACAGGGCGCCAGCCCCAGCATTTT
V gene: TRBV7-9; clone size: .; J gene: TRBJ2-7; D gene: .; CDR3 protein: CASSAGTRQYF; CDR3 DNA: TGTGCCAGCAGCGCCGGGACTCGGCAGTACTTC
V gene: TRBV24-1; clone size: few; J gene: TRBJ2-1; D gene: TRBD2; CDR3 protein: CATSGWREGKNEQFF; CDR3 DNA: TGTGCCACCAGTGGTTGGCGGGAGGGTAAAAATGAGCAGTTCTTC
V gene: TRBV2; clone size: .; J gene: TRBJ1-5; D gene: .; CDR3 protein: CASRLGPSNQPQHF; CDR3 DNA: TGTGCCAGCAGACTAGGACCTAGCAATCAGCCCCAGCATTTT
V gene: TRBV7-8; clone size: few; J gene: TRBJ1-1; D gene: .; CDR3 protein: CASSLWRGMNTEAFF; CDR3 DNA: TGTGCCAGCAGCTTATGGCGAGGAATGAACACTGAAGCTTTCTTT
V gene: TRBV7-9; clone size: .; J gene: TRBJ1-2; D gene: .; CDR3 protein: CASSLVRLSMAF; CDR3 DNA: TGTGCCAGCAGCTTGGTTAGACTGAGCATGGCCTTC
V gene: TRBV7-2; clone size: .; J gene: TRBJ2-7; D gene: .; CDR3 protein: CASSFRGSPGEQYF; CDR3 DNA: TGTGCCAGCAGCTTTCGAGGGTCCCCCGGCGAGCAGTACTTC
V gene: TRBV7-6; clone size: .; J gene: TRBJ2-3; D gene: TRBD2; CDR3 protein: CASSLFPWTSGVTDTQYF; CDR3 DNA: TGTGCCAGCAGCTTATTCCCCTGGACTAGCGGGGTCACAGATACGCAGTATTTT
V gene: TRBV24-1; clone size: .; J gene: TRBJ2-2; D gene: TRBD2; CDR3 protein: CATSDPTSGSTGELFF; CDR3 DNA: TGTGCCACCAGTGACCCGACTAGCGGGAGCACCGGGGAGCTGTTTTTT
V gene: TRBV5-4; clone size: .; J gene: TRBJ2-5; D gene: .; CDR3 protein: CASSGGSETQYF; CDR3 DNA: TGTGCCAGCAGCGGGGGGTCTGAGACCCAGTACTTC
V gene: TRBV5-6; clone size: few; J gene: TRBJ1-1; D gene: .; CDR3 protein: CASSFGSRSTEAFF; CDR3 DNA: TGTGCCAGCAGCTTCGGGTCAAGGTCCACTGAAGCTTTCTTT
V gene: TRBV5-5; clone size: .; J gene: TRBJ1-6; D gene: .; CDR3 protein: CASSSRGEVVYNSPLHF; CDR3 DNA: TGTGCCAGCAGCTCCCGGGGGGAAGTTGTCTATAATTCACCCCTCCACTTT